Below are 5 T cell receptor beta chains sequenced from a single sample in a study of blood T cell repertoires in COVID-19. This table comes from immunoSEQ multiplex PCR, and its TCRdb copy is limited to in-frame clones, with some not included. The repertoire consists of about 330,000 clones, with approximately 92% occurring once and the leading ten covering around 20%. Source material: PBMCs or T cells enriched from blood (not recorded which). The receptors shown here come from a woman in her thirties who had recovered from COVID-19.

The chain uses TRBV3-1 (or the pseudogene TRBV3-2) and TRBJ2-1; 15 bases are a match to TRBD2. The CDR3 covers 16 residues. Unmatched junction bases numbered 6, after V lost 4 bases and J lost 8 bases. CDR1 LGHDT and CDR2 YNNKEL come from the germline V gene (reference sequence). This chain's CDR3 is CASSPRTSGRVDEQFF. The CDR3 DNA is TGTGCCAGCAGCCCCCGGACTAGCGGGAGGGTGGATGAGCAGTTCTTC.

The chain employs TRBV9 and TRBJ1-1; TRBD1 matches at 8 bases. The CDR3 spans 16 residues. The V and J ends lost 3 bases and 2 bases, in that order; junction bases with no gene match: 9. CDR1 is SGDLS, CDR2 YYNGEE, per germline. This CDR3 is CASSASGAGGNTEAFF. In DNA, the CDR3 is TGTGCCAGCAGCGCTTCCGGCGCAGGGGGCAACACTGAAGCTTTCTTT.

V and J are TRBV28 and TRBJ1-5, with D possibly TRBD1 on 6 matching bases. V gave up 0 bases and J gave up 3 bases, with 12 bases separating them. The germline V gene encodes CDR1 MDHEN and CDR2 SYDVKM. This CDR3 is built from 16 residues. For the CDR3, the DNA is TGTGCCAGCAGTTTATGGGGGGGGCCGATCAATCAGCCCCAGCATTTT. It is translated as CASSLWGGPINQPQHF.

This clone turned up a few times. The chain combines TRBV24-1 with TRBJ1-5; 11 bases map to TRBD1. Germline-derived CDR1 and CDR2 are KGHDR and SFDVKD. With V trimmed by 7 bases and J by 4 bases, 2 bases remained unmatched. The CDR3 has 14 amino acids. The CDR3 protein is CATRGQGVNQPQHF. CDR3 DNA sequence: TGTGCCACCAGGGGACAGGGGGTAAATCAGCCCCAGCATTTT.

The CDR3 region has the DNA TGTGCCAGCAGCCGAGTTCAGCCCCAGCATTTT. The encoded protein is CASSRVQPQHF. The chain uses TRBV7-3 and TRBJ1-5; the D is unclear. The CDR3 is made up of 11 amino acids. Germline loops: CDR1 SGHTA, CDR2 FQGTGA. With 5 bases removed from V and 6 bases from J, the gap between germline ends came to 5 bases.